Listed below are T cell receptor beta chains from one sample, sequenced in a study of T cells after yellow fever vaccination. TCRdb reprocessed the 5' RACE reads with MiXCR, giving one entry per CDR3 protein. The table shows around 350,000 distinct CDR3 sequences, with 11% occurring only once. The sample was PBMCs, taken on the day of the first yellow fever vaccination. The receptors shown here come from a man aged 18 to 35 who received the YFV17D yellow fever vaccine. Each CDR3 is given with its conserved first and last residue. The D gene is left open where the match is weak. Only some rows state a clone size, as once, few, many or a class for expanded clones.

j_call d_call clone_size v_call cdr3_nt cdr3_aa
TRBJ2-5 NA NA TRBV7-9 TGTGCCAGCAGCTCCCTGGGGCGGTATCAAGAGACCCAGTACTTC CASSSLGRYQETQYF
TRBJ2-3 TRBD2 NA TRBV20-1 TGCAGTGCTAGAGAAGGACTAGCGGGAACAGATACGCAGTATTTT CSAREGLAGTDTQYF
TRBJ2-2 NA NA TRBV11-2 TGTGCCAGCACCCCCCGGGGGGCGCAAACCGGGGAGCTGTTTTTT CASTPRGAQTGELFF
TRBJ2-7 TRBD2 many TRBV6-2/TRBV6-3 TGTGCCAGCCACCGGGACTACAACTCCTACGAGCAGTACTTC CASHRDYNSYEQYF
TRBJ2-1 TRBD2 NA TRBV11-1 TGTGCCAGCAGCTTCCCAGTAATTCAAAAACTAGCGGGGGCACCCTACAATGAGCAGTTCTTC CASSFPVIQKLAGAPYNEQFF
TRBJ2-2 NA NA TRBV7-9 TGTGCCAGCAGCCCCGAGGGACTCACCGGGGAGCTGTTTTTT CASSPEGLTGELFF
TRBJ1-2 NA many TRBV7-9 TGTGCCAGCAGCCGCGGAGGCGGCTATGGCTACACCTTC CASSRGGGYGYTF
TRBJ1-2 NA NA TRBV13 TGTGCCAGCAGCAGACCGACAGCGAACTATGGCTACACCTTC CASSRPTANYGYTF
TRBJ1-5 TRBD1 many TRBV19 TGTGCCAGTTCTCAAAGCTCCAGGGGGCATCAGCCCCAGCATTTT CASSQSSRGHQPQHF
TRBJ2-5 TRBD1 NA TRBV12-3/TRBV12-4 TGTGCCAGCAGTTCGTCAGGGGGCCGAGAGACCCAGTACTTC CASSSSGGRETQYF
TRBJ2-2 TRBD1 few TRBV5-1 TGCGCCAGCAGCTTGCGGACAGGGGGCGACACCGGGGAGCTGTTTTTT CASSLRTGGDTGELFF
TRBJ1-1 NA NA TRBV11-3 TGTGCCAGCAGCTCCGGGGGGGGCGGGGGCACTGAAGCTTTCTTT CASSSGGGGGTEAFF
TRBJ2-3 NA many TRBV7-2 TGTGCCAGCAGCGCACGACAGTTTCCTGATACGCAGTATTTT CASSARQFPDTQYF
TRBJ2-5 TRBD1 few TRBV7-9 TGTGCCAGCAGCTTAGGGGACAGGGGGGTCCGAGAGACCCAGTACTTC CASSLGDRGVRETQYF
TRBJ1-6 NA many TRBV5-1 TGCGCCAGCGGCCGGGCCTATAATTCACCCCTCCACTTT CASGRAYNSPLHF
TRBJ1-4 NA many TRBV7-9 TGTGCCAGCAGCTCAATCATGAGTGCAACTAATGAAAAACTGTTTTTT CASSSIMSATNEKLFF
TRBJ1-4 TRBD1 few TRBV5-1 TGCGCCAGCAGCGATCCTACGACAGGGGGGACTAATGAAAAACTGTTTTTT CASSDPTTGGTNEKLFF
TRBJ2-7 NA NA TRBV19 TGTGCCAGTAGTATAGATCCCGGCGGTTCCTACGAGCAGTACTTC CASSIDPGGSYEQYF
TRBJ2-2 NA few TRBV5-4 TGTGCCAGCAGCTCAACAGGGGGGGACACCGGGGAGCTGTTTTTT CASSSTGGDTGELFF
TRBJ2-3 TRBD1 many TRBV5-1 TGCGCCAGCAGCCTCGGGACAGGGTTTCAGTATTTT CASSLGTGFQYF
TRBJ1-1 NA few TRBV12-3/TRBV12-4 TGTGCCAGCAGGGAAGGACAGCCGACAGGGAACACTGAAGCTTTCTTT CASREGQPTGNTEAFF
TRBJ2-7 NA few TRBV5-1 TGCGCCAGCGGGGCTGGGGCCTCCTACGAGCAGTACTTC CASGAGASYEQYF
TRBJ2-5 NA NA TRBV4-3 TGCGCCAGCAGCCAAGACCGGGCGAGGGGGGAGACCCAGTACTTC CASSQDRARGETQYF
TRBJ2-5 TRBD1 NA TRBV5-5 TGTGCCAGCAGCTTTGACAGGGTACCCCAGTACTTC CASSFDRVPQYF
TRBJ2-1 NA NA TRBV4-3 TGCGCCAGCAGCCAAGATCATCGGGGCCCCAATAACAATGAGCAGTTCTTC CASSQDHRGPNNNEQFF
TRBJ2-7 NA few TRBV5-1 TGCGCCAGCAGACAACAGGGAACCGAGCAGTACTTC CASRQQGTEQYF
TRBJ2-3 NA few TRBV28 TGTGCCAGCAGTTTCCGCGCCCCACATACGCAGTATTTT CASSFRAPHTQYF
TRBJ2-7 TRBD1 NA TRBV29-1 TGCAGCGCCTTGAGCCGGGACAGCCCCGTCGAGCAGTACTTC CSALSRDSPVEQYF
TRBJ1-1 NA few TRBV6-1 TGTGCCAGCAGCCACCAACCGGCAGGGACCACTGAAGCTTTCTTT CASSHQPAGTTEAFF
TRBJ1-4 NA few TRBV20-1 TGCAGTGCTAGATTCGAAGGGACCAGGGGCGAAAAACTGTTTTTT CSARFEGTRGEKLFF
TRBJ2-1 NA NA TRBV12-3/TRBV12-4 TGTGCCAGCAGTACAACACGGGCCGGCGAGCAGTTCTTC CASSTTRAGEQFF
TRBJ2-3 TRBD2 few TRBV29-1 TGCAGCGTTGTAGGACTAGCGGGGAGTCTCACAGATACGCAGTATTTT CSVVGLAGSLTDTQYF
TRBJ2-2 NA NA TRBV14 TGTGCCAGCAGCCTTGGGATCGCCGGGGACATCCTCATGAAGAACACCGGGGAGCTGTTTTTT CASSLGIAGDILMKNTGELFF
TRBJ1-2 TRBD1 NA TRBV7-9 TGTGCCAGCAGCCCTTTGAACCGGGACAGGGGGTCGGGGTACACCTTC CASSPLNRDRGSGYTF
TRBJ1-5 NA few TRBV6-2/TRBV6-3 TGTGCCAGCACCACACCCGGGAACAATCAGCCCCAGCATTTT CASTTPGNNQPQHF
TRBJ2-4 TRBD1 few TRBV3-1 TGTGCCAGCAGCCCGGGGACAGGGGGCTCTCAGTACTTC CASSPGTGGSQYF
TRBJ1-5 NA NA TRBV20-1 TGCAGTGCTATGACAGGCAATCAGCCCCAGCATTTT CSAMTGNQPQHF
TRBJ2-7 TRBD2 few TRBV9 TGTGCCAGCAGCGTAGGACCTGCTAGCGGGGCCACCTACGAGCAGTACTTC CASSVGPASGATYEQYF
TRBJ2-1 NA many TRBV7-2 TGTGCCAGCAGCCCCCCCCGGCATGAGCAGTTCTTC CASSPPRHEQFF
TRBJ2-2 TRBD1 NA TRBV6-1 TGTGCCAGCCGGACAGGGGGCTATGACACCGGGGAGCTGTTTTTT CASRTGGYDTGELFF